These 24 T cell receptor beta chains came from one sample sequenced in a study of cytomegalovirus exposure and HLA in healthy donors. PCR involved 60 Vbeta and 13 Jbeta primers. Method: immunoSEQ multiplex PCR; TCRdb's copy keeps in-frame clones and lacks some. Altogether 190,000 or so clones are present, 80% being singletons, with the ten largest covering 0.6% to 0.7%. What was sequenced was PBMCs. These receptors all come from a boy aged 5-17 years in good health and CMV-seronegative.

V gene TRBV10-3 combines with J gene TRBJ1-1, with D perhaps matching TRBD1 (6 bases). This CDR3 comprises 15 residues. Germline lookup yields CDR1 ENHRY and CDR2 SYGVKD. Trimming cost V 0 bases and J 1 base, with 9 bases left between them. CDR3 region: CAISESEGGNTEAFF. As DNA, the CDR3 is TGTGCCATCAGTGAGTCCGAAGGGGGGAACACTGAAGCTTTCTTT.

The chain joins TRBV19 to TRBJ1-3, with D perhaps matching TRBD1 (6 bases). The CDR3 is made up of 15 amino acids. With 2 bases removed from V and 1 base from J, the gap between germline ends came to 9 bases. The germline V gene encodes CDR1 LNHDA and CDR2 SQIVND (reference sequence). The CDR3 protein is CASSIFGTSGNTIYF. The CDR3 coding sequence is TGTGCCAGTAGTATATTCGGGACATCTGGAAACACCATATATTTT.

The chain uses TRBV10-3 and TRBJ2-3; 13 bases align to TRBD2. V gave up 0 bases and J gave up 0 bases; unmatched junction bases: 3. Germline CDR1 and CDR2: ENHRY and SYGVKD. This CDR3 has 18 amino acids. The CDR3 protein is CAISESGLAGTSTDTQYF. DNA of the CDR3: TGTGCCATCAGTGAGTCGGGACTAGCGGGAACTAGCACAGATACGCAGTATTTT.

This chain connects TRBV5-6 to TRBJ1-4, with 12 bases matching TRBD1. The CDR3 is 15 residues long. Looked up from germline, CDR1 is SGHDT and CDR2 is YYEEEE. V trimming: 4 bases; J trimming: 8 bases; junction bases outside the gene matches: 6. The CDR3 sequence: CASSRDRGRREKLFF. The DNA for the CDR3 is TGTGCCAGCAGCCGGGACAGGGGGCGCCGAGAAAAACTGTTTTTT.

V usage is TRBV19 and J usage is TRBJ1-1; a possible D gene is TRBD1 (6 bases). The V end was cut by 1 base, the J end by 5 bases, with 17 bases between. The CDR3 spans 16 residues. Germline V gene lookup returns CDR1 LNHDA and CDR2 SQIVND (reference sequence). Here the CDR3 reads CASSIVHRAIATEAFF. The CDR3 DNA reads TGTGCCAGTAGTATAGTCCACAGGGCGATTGCGACTGAAGCTTTCTTT.

V is TRBV2 and J is TRBJ1-4; D is perhaps TRBD1 (5 bases). Trimming removed 4 bases at V and 8 bases at J, with 11 bases between. Per the germline V gene, CDR1 is SNHLY and CDR2 is FYNNEI. CDR3 length equals 13 residues. This chain's CDR3 is CASSGQGGEKLFF. The CDR3 DNA is TGTGCCAGCAGTGGTCAGGGTGGAGAAAAACTGTTTTTT.

The V gene is TRBV19, the J gene TRBJ2-3; 9 bases are shared with TRBD2. J lost 5 bases, V lost 5 bases, and 5 bases had no gene match. The CDR3 totals 14 residues. The V gene's germline CDR1 is LNHDA and CDR2 SQIVND (reference sequence). The CDR3 DNA follows: TGTGCCAGTAGTGCTAGCGGGGAGATAGATACGCAGTATTTT. This sequence encodes CASSASGEIDTQYF.

The chain uses TRBV29-1 and TRBJ1-2; 7 positions agree with TRBD1. J gave up 8 bases and V 4 bases, and 4 bases lay outside the gene matches. CDR3 size: 11 residues. Looked up from germline, CDR1 is SQVTM and CDR2 is ANQGSEA. The chain's CDR3 is CSVATGQGYTF. The DNA of the CDR3 is TGCAGCGTTGCGACAGGGCAGGGCTACACCTTC.

DNA for the CDR3: TGTGCCAGCAGCGAGGACGGAGGTCCCTACAATGAGCAGTTCTTC. Translating gives CASSEDGGPYNEQFF. This chain uses TRBV5-4 with TRBJ2-1; D possibly corresponds to TRBD2 (5 bases). The CDR3 has 15 residues. V lost 4 bases and J lost 2, with 13 bases in between. Germline lookup yields CDR1 SGHNT and CDR2 YYREEE (reference sequence).

The rearrangement links TRBV2 to TRBJ2-1, with 7 bases aligning to TRBD1. Trimming took 4 bases from V and 4 from J; bases not matched to a gene: 10. The CDR3 is made up of 16 amino acids. In germline, CDR1 is SNHLY, CDR2 FYNNEI. The CDR3 sequence: CASSASTGLAYNEQFF. DNA for the CDR3: TGTGCCAGCAGTGCTTCGACAGGGCTAGCTTACAATGAGCAGTTCTTC.

This chain joins TRBV11-3 and TRBJ2-1; 8 nucleotides agree with TRBD1. The CDR3 has 15 residues. With 5 bases clipped from V and 4 bases from J, the junction kept 7 bases outside the gene matches. Per germline, CDR1 SGHNT and CDR2 YENEEA. For the CDR3, the DNA is TGTGCCAGCAGCCGAGACAGGGGTTCGTACAATGAGCAGTTCTTC. It specifies CASSRDRGSYNEQFF.

V is TRBV29-1 and J is TRBJ2-7; the match to TRBD1 covers 7 bases. CDR1 is SQVTM, CDR2 ANQGSEA, per germline. The CDR3 totals 14 residues. V was clipped by 4 bases and J by 2 bases; unmatched bases: 8. CDR3 loop: CSVGSDRVTYEQYF. CDR3 nucleotides: TGCAGCGTTGGGAGTGACAGGGTAACCTACGAGCAGTACTTC.

CDR3 protein: CASSATPVRGLAGGPDTQYF. In DNA, the CDR3 is TGTGCCAGCAGCGCTACACCTGTCCGCGGACTAGCGGGAGGGCCAGATACGCAGTATTTT. V usage is TRBV9 and J usage is TRBJ2-3; 15 bases map to TRBD2. Trimming at V came to 3 bases and at J to 4 bases, leaving 15 bases not matched to a gene. The CDR3 length is 20 residues. Per germline, CDR1 SGDLS and CDR2 YYNGEE. The whole variable domain, remainder taken from reference TRBV9 and TRBJ2-3, is DSGVTQTPKHLITATGQRVTLRCSPRSGDLSVYWYQQSLDQGLQFLIQYYNGEERAKGNILERFSAQQFPDLHSELNLSSLELGDSALYFCASSATPVRGLAGGPDTQYFGPGTRLTVL.

V usage is TRBV6-1 and J usage is TRBJ1-1, with 8 nucleotides matching TRBD1. Germline V gene lookup returns CDR1 MNHNS and CDR2 SASEGT. The CDR3 is 13 residues long. V shed 6 bases and J 4 bases; nucleotides not matched to a gene: 4. CDR3 residues: CASRHTGGTEAFF. The CDR3 DNA follows: TGTGCCAGCAGACATACAGGGGGCACTGAAGCTTTCTTT.

The rearrangement links TRBV7-3 to TRBJ1-1; a weak D match, TRBD1 (5 bases). From germline, CDR1 is SGHTA and CDR2 FQGTGA. The CDR3 has 15 residues. The germline V and J ends were trimmed by 3 bases and 6 bases, with 17 bases remaining between them. DNA of the CDR3: TGTGCCAGCAGCTTCTTCTTCCCGGAGGGACCTGAAGCTTTCTTT. Its translation is CASSFFFPEGPEAFF.

This clone was counted once. The V call is TRBV5-8, the J call TRBJ2-2; no clear D. CDR1 and CDR2 from the germline V gene are SGHTS and YDEGEE. The CDR3 loop spans 9 amino acids. V lost 3 bases and J lost 13, with 4 bases in between. CDR3 nucleotide sequence: TGTGCCAGCAGCTCGGTGCTGTTTTTT. It is translated as CASSSVLFF. Full variable domain (rest looked up from reference TRBV5-8 and TRBJ2-2): EAGVTQSPTHLIKTRGQQATLRCSPISGHTSVYWYQQALGLGLQFLLWYDEGEERNRGNFPPRFSGRQFPNYSSELNVNALELEDSALYLCASSSVLFFGEGSRLTVL.

The CDR3 region has the DNA TGTGCCAGCAGCAGCCTGAACACCGGGGAGCTGTTTTTT. Translating it yields CASSSLNTGELFF. The chain couples TRBV9 to TRBJ2-2; D gene unclear. The CDR3 is 13 residues long. V gave up 4 bases and J gave up 1 base, with 5 bases separating them. Looked up from germline, CDR1 is SGDLS and CDR2 is YYNGEE.

The gene calls are TRBV5-1 and TRBJ1-1; no clear D. Trimming left V 1 base short and J 2 bases short, with 12 bases between. Per the germline V gene, CDR1 is SGHRS and CDR2 is YFSETQ. The CDR3 sequence is 15 residues long. Written as DNA, the CDR3 is TGCGCCAGCAGCTTGATGGGTACAGAAAACACTGAAGCTTTCTTT. It translates to CASSLMGTENTEAFF.

This clone has a handful of counts. CDR3 sequence (DNA): TGCAGCCAGGGACAGGGCAATGAGCAGTTCTTC. Translation: CSQGQGNEQFF. The rearrangement joins TRBV29-1 to TRBJ2-1; TRBD1 aligns across 9 bases. The CDR3 spans 11 residues. J was trimmed by 6 bases and V by 8 bases; bases with no gene match: 2. Per germline, CDR1 SQVTM and CDR2 ANQGSEA.

The rearrangement uses TRBV9 and TRBJ1-5; D not certain. V lost 0 bases, J lost 7 bases, and 11 bases lay in between. Germline loops: CDR1 SGDLS, CDR2 YYNGEE. This CDR3 region has 14 residues. This CDR3 is CASSVDMGWQPQHF. CDR3 DNA sequence: TGTGCCAGCAGCGTAGATATGGGCTGGCAGCCCCAGCATTTT. Together with reference TRBV9 and TRBJ1-5, the CDR3 gives the full variable domain: DSGVTQTPKHLITATGQRVTLRCSPRSGDLSVYWYQQSLDQGLQFLIQYYNGEERAKGNILERFSAQQFPDLHSELNLSSLELGDSALYFCASSVDMGWQPQHFGDGTRLSIL.

The chain joins TRBV5-1 to TRBJ2-5; TRBD2 might be the D (6 bases). Trimming cost V 4 bases and J 2 bases, with 12 bases left between them. CDR3 length: 14 amino acids. The germline V gene has CDR1 SGHRS and CDR2 YFSETQ. The CDR3 protein is CASSAGTAQETQYF. CDR3 in DNA: TGCGCCAGCAGCGCCGGGACTGCACAAGAGACCCAGTACTTC.

The rearrangement joins TRBV5-1 to TRBJ1-6, with D unresolved. The CDR3 loop spans 16 amino acids. Germline V lookup: CDR1 SGHRS, CDR2 YFSETQ. Trimming took 4 bases from V and 9 from J, leaving 20 bases between them. CDR3 coding DNA: TGCGCCAGCAGCCAAGACGTGGGCGACGGGGTTTCACCCCTCCACTTT. Residues: CASSQDVGDGVSPLHF.

This clone occurred once. The chain couples TRBV7-2 to TRBJ2-1; 7 positions agree with TRBD1. Per germline, CDR1 SGHTA and CDR2 FQGNSA. The CDR3 extends over 15 amino acids. Trimming cost V 5 bases and J 6 bases; bases outside gene matches: 10. The chain's CDR3 is CASSPSGTVPNEQFF. The CDR3 region has the DNA TGTGCCAGCAGCCCATCCGGGACAGTTCCCAATGAGCAGTTCTTC. The full variable domain, rest sourced from reference TRBV7-2 and TRBJ2-1, is GAGVSQSPSNKVTEKGKDVELRCDPISGHTALYWYRQSLGQGLEFLIYFQGNSAPDKSGLPSDRFSAERTGGSVSTLTIQRTQQEDSAVYLCASSPSGTVPNEQFFGPGTRLTVL.

In nucleotides, the CDR3 is TGCAGCGTTGAAGGGCTAGCGGGGGACTACGAGCAGTACTTC. Amino acid sequence: CSVEGLAGDYEQYF. V and J are TRBV29-1 and TRBJ2-7; 10 nucleotides match TRBD2. Per the germline V gene, CDR1 is SQVTM and CDR2 is ANQGSEA. The CDR3 has 14 residues. The junction had 3 bases not matched to a gene; V was cut back by 1 base and J by 3 bases.